A single sample is the source of the 13 T cell receptor beta chains below, sequenced in a study of T cell repertoires in cytomegalovirus infection. MiXCR was run by TCRdb on the reads, yielding one entry per CDR3 protein. The sample records approximately 280,000 distinct CDR3 sequences, 22% being singletons. Their antigens are not known. The sample consisted of cultured PBMCs, taken from culture after CMV antigen stimulation. The receptors come from a human donor in good health (CMV status not recorded). Some clones in this sample may be carry-over from other donors' samples.

Only a few counts were recorded for this clonotype. The chain employs TRBV4-3 and TRBJ2-1; no clear D. Trimming removed 0 bases from V and 8 bases from J, with 17 bases in between. This CDR3 is 16 amino acids long. Germline-derived CDR1 and CDR2 are LGHNA and YSLEER. CDR3 sequence: CASSQERSSPEDEQFF. The CDR3 nucleotides read TGCGCCAGCAGCCAAGAAAGGAGTAGTCCCGAGGATGAGCAGTTCTTC.

The chain uses TRBV24-1 and TRBJ2-1; the match to TRBD1 covers 8 bases. CDR3 size: 15 residues. Germline trimming cut 6 bases from V and 3 bases from J; bases unmatched to any gene: 6. Germline V gene sequence: CDR1 KGHDR, CDR2 SFDVKD. The CDR3 reads CATSSDRAIYNEQFF. The CDR3, as DNA: TGTGCCACCAGTTCGGACAGGGCCATCTACAATGAGCAGTTCTTC.

The chain uses TRBV6-2 or TRBV6-3 and TRBJ2-3; D may be TRBD1 (6 bases). Trimming left V 6 bases short and J 6 bases short, with 19 bases between. CDR3 length equals 15 residues. Per the germline V gene, CDR1 is MNHEY and CDR2 is SVGEGT. CDR3 in DNA: TGTGCCAGCAGCCTTGCAGGGATCCAGGGGGATACGCAGTATTTT. Its translation: CASSLAGIQGDTQYF.

This clonotype was seen a handful of times. The chain joins TRBV28 to TRBJ2-7, with no clear D. Between the trimmed V and J ends, which lost 3 bases and 2 bases, there was a span of 5 bases. The CDR3 contains 12 residues. The germline V gene has CDR1 MDHEN and CDR2 SYDVKM. The DNA of the CDR3 is TGTGCCAGCAGTTTGGGGACCTACGAGCAGTACGTC. Translated: CASSLGTYEQYV.

The J gene is TRBJ2-2, the V gene TRBV6-2 or TRBV6-3, with TRBD2 matching over 7 bases. The trim removed 4 bases at V and 4 bases at J, leaving 3 bases unmatched. The CDR3 is 14 amino acids. In germline, CDR1 is MNHEY, CDR2 SVGEGT. This CDR3 reads CASSLWEGTGELFF. DNA for the CDR3: TGTGCCAGCAGTTTGTGGGAGGGCACCGGGGAGCTGTTTTTT.

The genes are TRBV5-1 and TRBJ1-2; TRBD1 is a possible D gene (6 bases). Trimming removed 0 bases at V and 5 bases at J, with 11 bases between. Germline-derived CDR1 and CDR2 are SGHRS and YFSETQ. The CDR3 totals 14 residues. The CDR3 nucleotides are TGCGCCAGCAGCTTGGATGGGGGCCGGTATGGCTACACCTTC. It encodes CASSLDGGRYGYTF.

This clonotype was picked up many times. V gene TRBV7-2 combines with J gene TRBJ1-1; TRBD1 matches at 8 bases. CDR1 is SGHTA, CDR2 FQGNSA, per germline. V shed 5 bases, J shed 4 bases, and the junction held 9 bases outside the gene matches. This CDR3 has 15 residues. CDR3 in DNA: TGTGCCAGCAGCCGACAGGGGAACAGCGCCACTGAAGCTTTCTTT. Its translation is CASSRQGNSATEAFF.

This clonotype was found many times. V usage is TRBV7-2 and J usage is TRBJ2-4, with D tentatively TRBD2 (5 bases). V lost 0 bases and J lost 5, with 5 bases in between. This CDR3 comprises 13 residues. Germline CDR1 is SGHTA and CDR2 is FQGNSA. The CDR3 sequence: CASSLAGENIQYF. CDR3 coding DNA: TGTGCCAGCAGCTTAGCGGGAGAAAACATTCAGTACTTC.

A few counts support this clonotype. This chain uses TRBV12-3 or TRBV12-4 with TRBJ1-1, with 7 bases lining up with TRBD1. V lost 4 bases, J lost 7 bases, and 0 bases stayed unmatched. This CDR3 spans 11 amino acids. CDR3 sequence reads: CASSWTGEAFF. The DNA for the CDR3 is TGTGCCAGCAGTTGGACAGGTGAAGCTTTCTTT.

In its sample, this clonotype was seen many times. The chain links TRBV7-7 to TRBJ2-3; 10 nucleotides align to TRBD2. V shed 5 bases, J shed 1 base, and the junction held 6 bases outside the gene matches. This CDR3 contains 16 residues. In germline, CDR1 is SSHAT, CDR2 FNYEAQ (reference sequence). The CDR3 nucleotides read TGTGCCAGCAGCCCTAGCGGGAGTGGGGGCACAGATACGCAGTATTTT. Amino acids: CASSPSGSGGTDTQYF.

The V gene is TRBV19, the J gene TRBJ2-2, with D unclear. Trimming left V 5 bases short and J 7 bases short, with 11 bases between. Germline V gene lookup returns CDR1 LNHDA and CDR2 SQIVND (reference sequence). CDR3 length: 13 amino acids. The CDR3 region is CASSWRTGGELFF. The CDR3 nucleotides are TGTGCCAGTAGTTGGAGAACGGGCGGGGAGCTGTTTTTT. Together with reference TRBV19 and TRBJ2-2, the CDR3 gives the full variable domain: DGGITQSPKYLFRKEGQNVTLSCEQNLNHDAMYWYRQDPGQGLRLIYYSQIVNDFQKGDIAEGYSVSREKKESFPLTVTSAQKNPTAFYLCASSWRTGGELFFGEGSRLTVL.

This clonotype was seen ten or more times. The J gene is TRBJ2-3, the V gene TRBV20-1; 8 bases fit TRBD1. CDR3 length: 14 amino acids. V lost 5 bases, J lost 0 bases, and 4 bases stayed unmatched. CDR1 and CDR2 from the germline V gene are DFQATT and SNEGSKA (reference sequence). CDR3 in DNA: TGCAGTGCTGACAGGGGTTCTAGCACAGATACGCAGTATTTT. Amino acids: CSADRGSSTDTQYF.

The J gene is TRBJ2-1, the V gene TRBV28; 14 bases align to TRBD2. The J segment lost 12 bases and the V segment lost 7 bases, leaving 14 bases of the junction unmatched. Germline lookup yields CDR1 MDHEN and CDR2 SYDVKM. The length of the CDR3 is 16 residues. The CDR3 region is CASTRGLAGERGWQFF. CDR3 in DNA: TGTGCCAGCACCCGGGGACTAGCGGGAGAAAGGGGATGGCAGTTCTTC.